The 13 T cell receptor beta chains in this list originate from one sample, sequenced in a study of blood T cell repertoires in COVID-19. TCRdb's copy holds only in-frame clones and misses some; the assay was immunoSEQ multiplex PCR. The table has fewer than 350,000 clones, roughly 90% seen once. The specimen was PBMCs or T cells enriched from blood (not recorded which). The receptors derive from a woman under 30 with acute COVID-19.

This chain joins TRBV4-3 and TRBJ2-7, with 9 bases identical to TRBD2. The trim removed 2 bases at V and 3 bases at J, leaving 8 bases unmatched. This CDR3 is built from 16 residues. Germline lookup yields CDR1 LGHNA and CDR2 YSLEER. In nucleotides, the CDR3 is TGCGCCAGCAGCCAAACAACTAGCGGGTACCGCTACGAGCAGTACTTC. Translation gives CASSQTTSGYRYEQYF.

The CDR3 is CASSLSPPLPGPAKNIQYF. The CDR3, as DNA: TGTGCCAGCAGTTTATCACCCCCTCTGCCAGGTCCGGCCAAAAACATTCAGTACTTC. This chain links TRBV27 with TRBJ2-4; D is unresolved. V dropped 0 bases and J dropped 1 base, with 19 bases sitting between them. From germline, CDR1 is MNHEY and CDR2 SMNVEV (reference sequence). The CDR3 sequence is 19 residues long.

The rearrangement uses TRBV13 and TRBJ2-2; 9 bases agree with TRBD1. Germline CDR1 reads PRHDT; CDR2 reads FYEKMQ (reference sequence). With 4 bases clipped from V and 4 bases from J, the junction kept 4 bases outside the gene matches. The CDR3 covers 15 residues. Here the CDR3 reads CASSSNRGRTGELFF. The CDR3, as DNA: TGTGCCAGCAGCTCCAACAGGGGGCGCACCGGGGAGCTGTTTTTT.

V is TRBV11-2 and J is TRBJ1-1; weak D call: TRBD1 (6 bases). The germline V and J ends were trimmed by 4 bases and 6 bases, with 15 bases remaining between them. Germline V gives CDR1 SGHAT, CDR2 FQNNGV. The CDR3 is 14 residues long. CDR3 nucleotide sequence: TGTGCCAGCAGCTCACGGCCAGAGGGGGCTGAAGCTTTCTTT. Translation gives CASSSRPEGAEAFF. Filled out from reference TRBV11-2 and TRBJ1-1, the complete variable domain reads EAGVAQSPRYKIIEKRQSVAFWCNPISGHATLYWYQQILGQGPKLLIQFQNNGVVDDSQLPKDRFSAERLKGVDSTLKIQPAKLEDSAVYLCASSSRPEGAEAFFGQGTRLTVV.

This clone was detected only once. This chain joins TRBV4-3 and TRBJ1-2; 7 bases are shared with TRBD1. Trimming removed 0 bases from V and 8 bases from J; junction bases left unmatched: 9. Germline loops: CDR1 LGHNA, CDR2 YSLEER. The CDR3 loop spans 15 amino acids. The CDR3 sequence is CASSQEPPGGKGYTF. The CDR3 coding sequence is TGCGCCAGCAGCCAAGAGCCGCCAGGGGGGAAAGGCTACACCTTC.

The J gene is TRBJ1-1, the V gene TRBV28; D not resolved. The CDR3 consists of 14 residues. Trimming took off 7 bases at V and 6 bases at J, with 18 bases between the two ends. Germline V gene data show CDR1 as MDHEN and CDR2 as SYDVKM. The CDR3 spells CASINLAGSAEAFF. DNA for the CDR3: TGTGCCAGCATAAATCTGGCGGGGTCGGCTGAAGCTTTCTTT.

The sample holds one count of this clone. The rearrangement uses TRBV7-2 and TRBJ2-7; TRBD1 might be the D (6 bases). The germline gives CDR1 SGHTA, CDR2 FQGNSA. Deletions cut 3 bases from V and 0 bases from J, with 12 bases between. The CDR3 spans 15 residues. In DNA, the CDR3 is TGTGCCAGCAGCTTCGGGACACCTTACTCCTACGAGCAGTACTTC. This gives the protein CASSFGTPYSYEQYF.

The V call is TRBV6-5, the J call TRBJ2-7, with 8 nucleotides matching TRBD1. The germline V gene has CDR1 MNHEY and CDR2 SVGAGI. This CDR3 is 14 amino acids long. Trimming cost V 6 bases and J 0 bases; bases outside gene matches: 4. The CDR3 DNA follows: TGTGCCAGCAGGGGGGACAGGTCCTCCTACGAGCAGTACTTC. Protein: CASRGDRSSYEQYF.

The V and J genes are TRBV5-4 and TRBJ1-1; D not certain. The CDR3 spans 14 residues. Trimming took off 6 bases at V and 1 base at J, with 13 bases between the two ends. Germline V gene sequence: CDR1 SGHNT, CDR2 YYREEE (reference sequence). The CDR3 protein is CASTSPGKNTEAFF. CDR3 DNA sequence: TGTGCCAGCACCTCCCCGGGGAAGAACACTGAAGCTTTCTTT.

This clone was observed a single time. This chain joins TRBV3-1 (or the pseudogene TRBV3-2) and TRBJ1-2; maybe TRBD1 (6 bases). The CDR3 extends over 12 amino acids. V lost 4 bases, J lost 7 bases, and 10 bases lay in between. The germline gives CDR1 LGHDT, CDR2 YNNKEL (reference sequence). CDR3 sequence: CASSRQGSGYTF. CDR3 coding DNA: TGTGCCAGCAGCCGCCAGGGGTCTGGCTACACCTTC.

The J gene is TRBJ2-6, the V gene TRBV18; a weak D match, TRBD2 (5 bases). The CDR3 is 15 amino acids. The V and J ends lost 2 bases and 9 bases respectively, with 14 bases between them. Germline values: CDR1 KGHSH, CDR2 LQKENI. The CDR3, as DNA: TGTGCCAGCTCACCAAAAAGAGGGCAGGACAACGTCCTGACTTTC. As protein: CASSPKRGQDNVLTF.

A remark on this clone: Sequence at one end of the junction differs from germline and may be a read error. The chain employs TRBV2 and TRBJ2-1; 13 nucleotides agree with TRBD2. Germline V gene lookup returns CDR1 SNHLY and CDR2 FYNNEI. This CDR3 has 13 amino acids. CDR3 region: CASREGLAGVKFF. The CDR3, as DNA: TGTGCCAGCAGGGAAGGACTAGCGGGAGTTAAGTTCTTC.

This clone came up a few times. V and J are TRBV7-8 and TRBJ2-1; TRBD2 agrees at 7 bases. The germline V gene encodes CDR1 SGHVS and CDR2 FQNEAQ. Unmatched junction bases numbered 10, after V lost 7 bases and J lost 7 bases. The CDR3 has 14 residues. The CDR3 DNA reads TGTGCCAGCACTGAGAGGACTAGGTGGAATGAGCAGTTCTTC. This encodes CASTERTRWNEQFF.